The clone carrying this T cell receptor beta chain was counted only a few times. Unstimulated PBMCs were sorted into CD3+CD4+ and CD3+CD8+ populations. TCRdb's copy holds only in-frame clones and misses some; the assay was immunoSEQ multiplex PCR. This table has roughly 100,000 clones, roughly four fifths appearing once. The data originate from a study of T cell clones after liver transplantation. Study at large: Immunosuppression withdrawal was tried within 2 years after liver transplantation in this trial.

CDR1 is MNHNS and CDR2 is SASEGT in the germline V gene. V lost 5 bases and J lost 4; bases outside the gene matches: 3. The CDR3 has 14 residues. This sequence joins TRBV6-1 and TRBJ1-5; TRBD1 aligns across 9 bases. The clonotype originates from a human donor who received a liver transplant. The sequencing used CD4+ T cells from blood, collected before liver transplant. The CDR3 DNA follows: TGTGCCAGCAGTTCCGGGACAGGGAATCAGCCCCAGCATTTT. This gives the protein CASSSGTGNQPQHF.